This TCR beta chain was recovered during a study of shared T cell receptors in the human thymus. Only in-frame clones appear in the TCRdb table, and some are missing; sequencing was by immunoSEQ multiplex PCR. The table lists some 640,000 clones, around 87% of them singletons. Per germline, CDR1 GTSNPN and CDR2 SVGIG (reference sequence). The CDR3 runs 14 residues. Trimming stripped 2 bases from V and 5 bases from J, with 15 bases between. The same data also went into a second study, on human thymus T cells. According to that study: Thymus specimens were resections from corrective heart surgery. Biased V and J segment usage appeared in thymus and peripheral blood. Unrelated individuals had highly overlapping thymic repertoires, as reported in related research.

Sequencing was performed on thymocytes. This TCR came from a boy in the first two years of life with a congenital heart defect. The rearrangement joins TRBV30 to TRBJ1-2; possibly TRBD1 for D (6 bases). CDR3 region: CAWSKRGGAYGYTF. CDR3 DNA: TGTGCCTGGAGTAAGAGGGGGGGGGCTTATGGCTACACCTTC.